The entry that follows covers one T cell receptor (beta chain) sequence. Germline V gene lookup returns CDR1 SGDLS and CDR2 YYNGEE. The CDR3 runs 14 residues. Trimming removed 0 bases from V and 7 bases from J, with 13 bases in between. CDR3 regions were amplified by Arm-PCR using iRepertoire HTBI primers to build TCR beta libraries. TCRdb reprocessed the multiplex PCR reads via MiXCR and lists one record per CDR3 protein. Of around 450,000 distinct CDR3 sequences detected, about 16% appear once; the ten largest clones hold 10% to 15%. As for time point: newly diagnosed GD, antithyroid drugs for less than 3 months. Extracted PBMC RNA gave rise to the TCR library. Graves' disease diagnosis relied on American Thyroid Association guidelines. This specimen comes from a study of regulatory T cells in long-lasting Graves disease. The wider study: Graves' cases, newly diagnosed, had used antithyroid drugs under 3 months.

Another study also made use of these data, one on T cells in Graves' hyperthyroidism and ophthalmopathy. That paper states: Exclusion of a patient resulted from uncontrolled infection, other autoimmune disease, pregnancy or lactation.

Sequenced here: peripheral blood mononuclear cells (PBMCs), sampled at new diagnosis, from a patient treated with antithyroid drugs. The V and J genes are TRBV9 and TRBJ2-5; a possible D gene is TRBD1 (5 bases). This sequence originates from a man aged 40-50 years with Graves disease. CDR3 nucleotide sequence: TGTGCCAGCAGCGTAGCAGGGTCCGGCGCGACCCAGTACTTC. It codes for CASSVAGSGATQYF.